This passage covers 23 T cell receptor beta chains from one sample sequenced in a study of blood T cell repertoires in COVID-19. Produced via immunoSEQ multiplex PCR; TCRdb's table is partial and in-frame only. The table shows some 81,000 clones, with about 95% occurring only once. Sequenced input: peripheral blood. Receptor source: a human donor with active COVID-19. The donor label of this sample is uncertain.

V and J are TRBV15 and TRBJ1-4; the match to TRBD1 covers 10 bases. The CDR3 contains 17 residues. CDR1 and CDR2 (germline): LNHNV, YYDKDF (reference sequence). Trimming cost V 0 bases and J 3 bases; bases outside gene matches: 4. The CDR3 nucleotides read TGTGCCACCAGCAGAGATTCCGGGACAGGGGCTAATGAAAAACTGTTTTTT. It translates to CATSRDSGTGANEKLFF.

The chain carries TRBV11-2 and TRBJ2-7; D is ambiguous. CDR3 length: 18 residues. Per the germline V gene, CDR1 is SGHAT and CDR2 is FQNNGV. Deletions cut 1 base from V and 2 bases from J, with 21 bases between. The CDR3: CASSLGVTEWRMTYEQYF. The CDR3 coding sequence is TGTGCCAGCAGCTTAGGCGTAACGGAGTGGCGGATGACCTACGAGCAGTACTTC.

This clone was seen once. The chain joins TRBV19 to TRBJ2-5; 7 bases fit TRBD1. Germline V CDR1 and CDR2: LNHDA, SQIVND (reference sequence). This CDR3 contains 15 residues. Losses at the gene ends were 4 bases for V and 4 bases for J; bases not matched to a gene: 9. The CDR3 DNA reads TGTGCCAGTAGTAGACGACAGGGTTTAGGAGAGACCCAGTACTTC. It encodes CASSRRQGLGETQYF. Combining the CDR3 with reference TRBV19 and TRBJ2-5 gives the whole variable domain DGGITQSPKYLFRKEGQNVTLSCEQNLNHDAMYWYRQDPGQGLRLIYYSQIVNDFQKGDIAEGYSVSREKKESFPLTVTSAQKNPTAFYLCASSRRQGLGETQYFGPGTRLLVL.

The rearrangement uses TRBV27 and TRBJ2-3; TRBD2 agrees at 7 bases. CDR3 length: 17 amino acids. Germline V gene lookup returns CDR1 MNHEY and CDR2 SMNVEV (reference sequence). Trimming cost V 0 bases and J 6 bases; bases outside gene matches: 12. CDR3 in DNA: TGTGCCAGCAGTTTATCGAGGGACTACCGAAAGGGGGATACGCAGTATTTT. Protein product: CASSLSRDYRKGDTQYF.

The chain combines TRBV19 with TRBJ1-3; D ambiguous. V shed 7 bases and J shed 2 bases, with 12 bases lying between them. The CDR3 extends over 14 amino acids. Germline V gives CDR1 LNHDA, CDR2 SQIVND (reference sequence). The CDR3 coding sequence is TGTGCCAGTATGGCGGTTTCAACTGGAAACACCATATATTTT. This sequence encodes CASMAVSTGNTIYF.

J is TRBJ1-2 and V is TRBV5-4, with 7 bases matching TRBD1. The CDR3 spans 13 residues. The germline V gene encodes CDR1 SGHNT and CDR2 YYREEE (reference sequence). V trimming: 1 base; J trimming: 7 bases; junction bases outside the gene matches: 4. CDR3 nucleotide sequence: TGTGCCAGCAGCTTGTATCAGGGGGGTGGCTACACCTTC. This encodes CASSLYQGGGYTF. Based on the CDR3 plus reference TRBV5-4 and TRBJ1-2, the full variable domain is ETGVTQSPTHLIKTRGQQVTLRCSSQSGHNTVSWYQQALGQGPQFIFQYYREEENGRGNFPPRFSGLQFPNYSSELNVNALELDDSALYLCASSLYQGGGYTFGSGTRLTVV.

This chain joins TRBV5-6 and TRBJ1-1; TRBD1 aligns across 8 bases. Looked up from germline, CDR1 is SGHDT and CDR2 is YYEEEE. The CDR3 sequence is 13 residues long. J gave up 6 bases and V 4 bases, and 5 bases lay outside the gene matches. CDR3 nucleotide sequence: TGTGCCAGCAGCGCGGGGACAGGCGCTGAAGCTTTCTTT. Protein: CASSAGTGAEAFF. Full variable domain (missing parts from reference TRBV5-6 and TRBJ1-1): DAGVTQSPTHLIKTRGQQVTLRCSPKSGHDTVSWYQQALGQGPQFIFQYYEEEERQRGNFPDRFSGHQFPNYSSELNVNALLLGDSALYLCASSAGTGAEAFFGQGTRLTVV.

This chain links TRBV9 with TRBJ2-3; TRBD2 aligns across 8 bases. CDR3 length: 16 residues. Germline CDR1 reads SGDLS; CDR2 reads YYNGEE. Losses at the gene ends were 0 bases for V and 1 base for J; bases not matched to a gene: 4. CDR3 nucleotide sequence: TGTGCCAGCAGCGTAGGTCCAGCGGGGGGCACAGATACGCAGTATTTT. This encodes CASSVGPAGGTDTQYF.

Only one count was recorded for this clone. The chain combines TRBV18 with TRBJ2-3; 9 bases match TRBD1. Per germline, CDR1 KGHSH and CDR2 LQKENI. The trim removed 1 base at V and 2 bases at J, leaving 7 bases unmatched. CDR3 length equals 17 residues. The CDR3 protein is CASSPQGTGRITDTQYF. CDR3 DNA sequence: TGTGCCAGCTCACCACAGGGGACAGGGCGAATCACAGATACGCAGTATTTT.

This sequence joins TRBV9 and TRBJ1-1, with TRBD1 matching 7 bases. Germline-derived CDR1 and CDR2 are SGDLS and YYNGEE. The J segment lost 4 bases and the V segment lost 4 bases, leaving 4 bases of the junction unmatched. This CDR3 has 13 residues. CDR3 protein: CASSPRTGTEAFF. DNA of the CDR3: TGTGCCAGCAGCCCCCGGACAGGCACTGAAGCTTTCTTT.

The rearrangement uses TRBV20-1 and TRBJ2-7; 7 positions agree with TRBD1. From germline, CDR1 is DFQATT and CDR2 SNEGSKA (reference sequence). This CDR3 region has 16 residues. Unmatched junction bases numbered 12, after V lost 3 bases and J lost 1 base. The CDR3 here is CSASEAGTATSYEQYF. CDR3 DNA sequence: TGCAGTGCTAGTGAAGCCGGGACAGCTACTTCCTACGAGCAGTACTTC.

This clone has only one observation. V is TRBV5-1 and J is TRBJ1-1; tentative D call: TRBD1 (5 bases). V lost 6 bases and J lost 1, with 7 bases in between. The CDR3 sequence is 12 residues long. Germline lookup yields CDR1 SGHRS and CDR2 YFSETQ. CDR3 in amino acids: CASNQGNTEAFF. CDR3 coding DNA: TGCGCCAGCAACCAGGGGAACACTGAAGCTTTCTTT. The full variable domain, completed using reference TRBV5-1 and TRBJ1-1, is KAGVTQTPRYLIKTRGQQVTLSCSPISGHRSVSWYQQTPGQGLQFLFEYFSETQRNKGNFPGRFSGRQFSNSRSEMNVSTLELGDSALYLCASNQGNTEAFFGQGTRLTVV.

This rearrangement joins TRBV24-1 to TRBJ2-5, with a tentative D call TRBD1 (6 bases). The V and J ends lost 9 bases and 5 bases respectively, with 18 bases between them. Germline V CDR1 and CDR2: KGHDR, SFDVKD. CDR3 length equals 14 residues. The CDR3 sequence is CATLREDRWETQYF. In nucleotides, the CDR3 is TGTGCCACCCTCCGAGAGGACAGATGGGAGACCCAGTACTTC.

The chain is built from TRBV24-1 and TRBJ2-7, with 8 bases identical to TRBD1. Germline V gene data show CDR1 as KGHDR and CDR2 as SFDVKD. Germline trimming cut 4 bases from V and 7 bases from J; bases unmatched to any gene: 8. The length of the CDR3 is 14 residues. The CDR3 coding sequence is TGTGCCACCAGTGACCCTGGACAGGGCAGGGAGCAGTACTTC. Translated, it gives CATSDPGQGREQYF.

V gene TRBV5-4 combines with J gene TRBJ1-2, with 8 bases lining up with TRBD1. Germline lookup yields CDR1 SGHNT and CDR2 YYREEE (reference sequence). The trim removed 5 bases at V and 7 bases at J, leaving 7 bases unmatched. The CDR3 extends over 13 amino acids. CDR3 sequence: CASSSDRVFGYTF. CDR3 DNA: TGTGCCAGCAGTTCGGACAGGGTATTTGGCTACACCTTC.

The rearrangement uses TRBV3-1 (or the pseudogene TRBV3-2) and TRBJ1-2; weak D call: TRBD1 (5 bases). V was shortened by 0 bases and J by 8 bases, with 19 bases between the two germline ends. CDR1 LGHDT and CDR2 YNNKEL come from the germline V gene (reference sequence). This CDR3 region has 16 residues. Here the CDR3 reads CASSQDSSWQGSGYTF. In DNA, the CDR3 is TGTGCCAGCAGCCAAGATTCTTCATGGCAGGGTTCCGGCTACACCTTC.

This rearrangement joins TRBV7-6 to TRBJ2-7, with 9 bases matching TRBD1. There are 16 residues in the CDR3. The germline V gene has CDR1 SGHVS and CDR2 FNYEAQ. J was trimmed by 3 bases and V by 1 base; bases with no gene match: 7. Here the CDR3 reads CASSLGAGTGYYEQYF. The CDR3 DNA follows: TGTGCCAGCAGCTTAGGGGCCGGGACAGGGTACTACGAGCAGTACTTC.

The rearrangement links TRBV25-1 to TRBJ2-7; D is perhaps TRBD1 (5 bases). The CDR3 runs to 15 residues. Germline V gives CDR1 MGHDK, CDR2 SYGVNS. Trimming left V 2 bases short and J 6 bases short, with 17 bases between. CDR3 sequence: CASSETLTDQGEQYF. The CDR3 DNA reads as TGTGCCAGCAGTGAAACCTTGACAGACCAAGGCGAGCAGTACTTC.

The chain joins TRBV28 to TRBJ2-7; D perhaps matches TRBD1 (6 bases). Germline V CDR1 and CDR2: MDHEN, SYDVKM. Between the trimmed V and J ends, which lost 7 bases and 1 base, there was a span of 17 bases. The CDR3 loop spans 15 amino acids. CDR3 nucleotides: TGTGCCAGCAAAGCCGGGACATACAGTTCCTACGAGCAGTACTTC. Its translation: CASKAGTYSSYEQYF. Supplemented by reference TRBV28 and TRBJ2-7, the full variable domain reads DVKVTQSSRYLVKRTGEKVFLECVQDMDHENMFWYRQDPGLGLRLIYFSYDVKMKEKGDIPEGYSVSREKKERFSLILESASTNQTSMYLCASKAGTYSSYEQYFGPGTRLTVT.

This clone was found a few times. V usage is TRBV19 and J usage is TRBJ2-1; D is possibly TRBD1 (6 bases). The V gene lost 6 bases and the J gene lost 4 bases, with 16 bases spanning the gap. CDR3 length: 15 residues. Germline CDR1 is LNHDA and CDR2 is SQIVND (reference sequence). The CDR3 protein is CASRQGQLGYNEQFF. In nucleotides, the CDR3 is TGTGCCAGTAGGCAGGGGCAATTGGGATACAATGAGCAGTTCTTC.

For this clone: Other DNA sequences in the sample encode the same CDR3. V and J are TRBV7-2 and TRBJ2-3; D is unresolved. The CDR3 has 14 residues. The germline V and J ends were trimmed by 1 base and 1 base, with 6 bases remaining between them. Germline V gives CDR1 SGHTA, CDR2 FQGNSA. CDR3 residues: CASSLGPGTDTQYF. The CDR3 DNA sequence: TGTGCCAGCAGCTTAGGGCCAGGCACAGATACGCAGTATTTT.

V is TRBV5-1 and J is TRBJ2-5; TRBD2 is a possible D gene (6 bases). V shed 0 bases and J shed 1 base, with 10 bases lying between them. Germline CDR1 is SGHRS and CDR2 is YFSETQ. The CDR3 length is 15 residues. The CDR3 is CASSLDGRPQETQYF. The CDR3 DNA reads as TGCGCCAGCAGCTTGGACGGGAGACCCCAAGAGACCCAGTACTTC.

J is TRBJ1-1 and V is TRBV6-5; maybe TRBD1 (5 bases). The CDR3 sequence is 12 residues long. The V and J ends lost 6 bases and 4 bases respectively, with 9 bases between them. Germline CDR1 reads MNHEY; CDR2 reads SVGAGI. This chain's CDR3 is CASRETVTEAFF. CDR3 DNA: TGTGCCAGCAGGGAGACAGTCACTGAAGCTTTCTTT.